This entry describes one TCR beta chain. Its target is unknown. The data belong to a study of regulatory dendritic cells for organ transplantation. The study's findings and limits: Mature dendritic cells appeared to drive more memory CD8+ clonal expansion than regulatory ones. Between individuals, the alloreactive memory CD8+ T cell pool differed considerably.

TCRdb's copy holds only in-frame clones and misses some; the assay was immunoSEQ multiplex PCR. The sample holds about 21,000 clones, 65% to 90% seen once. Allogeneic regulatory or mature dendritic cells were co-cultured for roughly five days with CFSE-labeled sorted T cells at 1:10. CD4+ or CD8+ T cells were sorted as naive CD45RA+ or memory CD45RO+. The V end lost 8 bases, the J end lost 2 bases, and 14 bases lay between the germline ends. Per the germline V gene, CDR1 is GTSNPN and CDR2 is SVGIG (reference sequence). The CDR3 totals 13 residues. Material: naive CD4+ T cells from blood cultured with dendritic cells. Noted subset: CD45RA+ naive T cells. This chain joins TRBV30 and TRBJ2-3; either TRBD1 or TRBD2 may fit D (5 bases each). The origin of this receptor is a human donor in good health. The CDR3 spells CAGTKRTTDTQYF. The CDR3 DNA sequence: TGTGCCGGGACGAAGCGAACCACAGATACGCAGTATTTT. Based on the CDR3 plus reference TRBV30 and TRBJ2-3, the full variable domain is SQTIHQWPATLVQPVGSPLSLECTVEGTSNPNLYWYRQAAGRGLQLLFYSVGIGQISSEVPQNLSASRPQDRQFILSSKKLLLSDSGFYLCAGTKRTTDTQYFGPGTRLTVL.